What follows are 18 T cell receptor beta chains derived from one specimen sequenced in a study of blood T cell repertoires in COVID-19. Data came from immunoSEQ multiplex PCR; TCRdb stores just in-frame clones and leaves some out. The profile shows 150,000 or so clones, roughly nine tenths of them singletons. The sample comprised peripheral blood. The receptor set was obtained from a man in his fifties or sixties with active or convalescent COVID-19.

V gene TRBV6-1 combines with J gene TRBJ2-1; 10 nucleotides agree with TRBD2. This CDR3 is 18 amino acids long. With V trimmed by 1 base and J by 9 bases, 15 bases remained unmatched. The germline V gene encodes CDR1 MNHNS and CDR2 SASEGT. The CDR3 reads CASSEGASAAGGPREQFF. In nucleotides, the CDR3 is TGTGCCAGCAGTGAAGGGGCGTCCGCAGCGGGAGGGCCCCGTGAGCAGTTCTTC.

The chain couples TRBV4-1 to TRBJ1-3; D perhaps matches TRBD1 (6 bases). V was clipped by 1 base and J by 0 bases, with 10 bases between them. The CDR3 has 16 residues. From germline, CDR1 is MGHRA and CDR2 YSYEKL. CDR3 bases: TGCGCCAGCAGCCAAGTGACAGGCGCCTCTGGAAACACCATATATTTT. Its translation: CASSQVTGASGNTIYF.

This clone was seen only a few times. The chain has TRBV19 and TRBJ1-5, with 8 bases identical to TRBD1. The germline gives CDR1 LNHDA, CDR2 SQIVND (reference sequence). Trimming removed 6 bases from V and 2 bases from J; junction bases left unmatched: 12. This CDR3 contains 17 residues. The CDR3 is CASSPIGQGRGNQPQHF. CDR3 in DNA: TGTGCCAGTAGCCCAATAGGACAGGGAAGGGGCAATCAGCCCCAGCATTTT.

CDR3 sequence reads: CASSSTQGGTEAFF. The DNA of the CDR3 is TGTGCCAGTAGTAGTACTCAGGGGGGCACTGAAGCTTTCTTT. The rearrangement uses TRBV19 and TRBJ1-1; 7 bases align to TRBD1. Germline CDR1 and CDR2: LNHDA and SQIVND (reference sequence). The CDR3 has 14 amino acids. V gave up 4 bases and J gave up 4 bases; unmatched junction bases: 6.

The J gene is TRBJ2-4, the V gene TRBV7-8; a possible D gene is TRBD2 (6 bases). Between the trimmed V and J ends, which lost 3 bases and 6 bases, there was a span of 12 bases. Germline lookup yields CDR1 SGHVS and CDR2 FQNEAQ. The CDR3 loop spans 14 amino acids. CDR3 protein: CASSFRLDANIQYF. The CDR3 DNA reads TGTGCCAGCAGCTTTAGACTAGACGCAAACATTCAGTACTTC. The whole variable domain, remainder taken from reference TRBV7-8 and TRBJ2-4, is GAGVSQSPRYKVAKRGQDVALRCDPISGHVSLFWYQQALGQGPEFLTYFQNEAQLDKSGLPSDRFFAERPEGSVSTLKIQRTQQEDSAVYLCASSFRLDANIQYFGAGTRLSVL.

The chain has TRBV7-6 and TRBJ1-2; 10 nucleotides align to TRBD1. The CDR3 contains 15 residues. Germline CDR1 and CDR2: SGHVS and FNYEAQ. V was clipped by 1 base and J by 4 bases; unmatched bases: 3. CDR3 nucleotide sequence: TGTGCCAGCAGCTTAGAGGGACAGGGGACCTATGGCTACACCTTC. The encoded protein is CASSLEGQGTYGYTF.

The CDR3, as DNA: TGTGCCAGCAGTGAAGGACAGCTCAATCAGCCCCAGCATTTT. It specifies CASSEGQLNQPQHF. V and J are TRBV6-1 and TRBJ1-5; possibly TRBD1 for D (5 bases). Trimming pared 1 base from V and 3 bases from J, leaving 7 bases between. In germline, CDR1 is MNHNS, CDR2 SASEGT. The CDR3 is 14 residues long.

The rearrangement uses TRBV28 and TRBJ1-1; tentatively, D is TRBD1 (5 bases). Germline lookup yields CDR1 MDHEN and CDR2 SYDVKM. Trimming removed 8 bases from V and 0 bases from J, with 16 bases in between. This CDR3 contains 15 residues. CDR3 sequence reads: CASCGGGKMNTEAFF. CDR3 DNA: TGTGCCAGCTGTGGGGGAGGGAAAATGAACACTGAAGCTTTCTTT.

The CDR3 DNA sequence: TGTGCCAGCAGCCCGGGGCAGGGGCAACTGGGGGAGACCCAGTACTTC. Encoded protein: CASSPGQGQLGETQYF. The rearrangement joins TRBV11-3 to TRBJ2-5, with D possibly being TRBD1 (6 bases). CDR1 is SGHNT, CDR2 YENEEA, per germline. V gave up 5 bases and J gave up 5 bases, with 21 bases separating them. The CDR3 is made up of 16 amino acids. Looking up the rest from reference TRBV11-3 and TRBJ2-5 gives the full variable domain: EAGVVQSPRYKIIEKKQPVAFWCNPISGHNTLYWYLQNLGQGPELLIRYENEEAVDDSQLPKDRFSAERLKGVDSTLKIQPAELGDSAVYLCASSPGQGQLGETQYFGPGTRLLVL.

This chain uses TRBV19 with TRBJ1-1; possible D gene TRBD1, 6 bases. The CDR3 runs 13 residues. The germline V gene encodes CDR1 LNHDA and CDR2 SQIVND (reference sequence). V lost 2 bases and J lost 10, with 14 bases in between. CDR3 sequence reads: CASSIRQVGGAFF. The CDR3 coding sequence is TGTGCCAGTAGTATAAGACAGGTTGGGGGAGCTTTCTTT.

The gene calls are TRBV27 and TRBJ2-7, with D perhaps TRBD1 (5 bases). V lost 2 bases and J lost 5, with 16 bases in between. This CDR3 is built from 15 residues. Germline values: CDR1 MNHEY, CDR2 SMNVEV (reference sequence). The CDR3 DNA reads TGTGCCAGCAGTTTAATTCCGGGCAGGGCCCACGAGCAGTACTTC. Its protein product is CASSLIPGRAHEQYF.

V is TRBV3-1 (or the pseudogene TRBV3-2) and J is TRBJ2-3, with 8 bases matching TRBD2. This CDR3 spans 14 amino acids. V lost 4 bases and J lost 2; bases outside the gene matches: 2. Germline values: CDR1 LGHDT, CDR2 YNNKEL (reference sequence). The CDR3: CASSLAGNTDTQYF. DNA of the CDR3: TGTGCCAGCAGCCTAGCGGGAAACACAGATACGCAGTATTTT.

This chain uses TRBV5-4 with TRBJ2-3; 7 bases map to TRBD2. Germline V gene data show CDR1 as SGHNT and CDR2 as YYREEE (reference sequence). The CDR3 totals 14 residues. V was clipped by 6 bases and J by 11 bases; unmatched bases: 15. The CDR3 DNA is TGTGCCAGCAAATCTGACGCACAGCGGGGAGAGCAGTATTTT. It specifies CASKSDAQRGEQYF.

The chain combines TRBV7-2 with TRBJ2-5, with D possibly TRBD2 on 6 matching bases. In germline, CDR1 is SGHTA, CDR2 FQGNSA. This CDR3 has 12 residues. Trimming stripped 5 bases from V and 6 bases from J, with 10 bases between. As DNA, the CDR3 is TGTGCCAGCAGCCTGGGGGGACAGACCCAGTACTTC. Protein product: CASSLGGQTQYF.

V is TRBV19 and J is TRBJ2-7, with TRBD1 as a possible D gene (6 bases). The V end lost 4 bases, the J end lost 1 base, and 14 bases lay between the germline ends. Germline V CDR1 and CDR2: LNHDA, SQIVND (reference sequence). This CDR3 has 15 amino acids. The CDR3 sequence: CASSSKDRFSYEQYF. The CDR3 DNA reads TGTGCCAGTAGTAGCAAAGACAGGTTTTCCTACGAGCAGTACTTC.

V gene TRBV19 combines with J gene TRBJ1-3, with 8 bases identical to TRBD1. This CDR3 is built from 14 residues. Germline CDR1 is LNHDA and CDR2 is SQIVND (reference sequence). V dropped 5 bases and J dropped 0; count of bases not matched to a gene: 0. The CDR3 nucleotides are TGTGCCAGTAGTGGACAGGGCTCTGGAAACACCATATATTTT. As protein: CASSGQGSGNTIYF. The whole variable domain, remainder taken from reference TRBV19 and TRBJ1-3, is DGGITQSPKYLFRKEGQNVTLSCEQNLNHDAMYWYRQDPGQGLRLIYYSQIVNDFQKGDIAEGYSVSREKKESFPLTVTSAQKNPTAFYLCASSGQGSGNTIYFGEGSWLTVV.

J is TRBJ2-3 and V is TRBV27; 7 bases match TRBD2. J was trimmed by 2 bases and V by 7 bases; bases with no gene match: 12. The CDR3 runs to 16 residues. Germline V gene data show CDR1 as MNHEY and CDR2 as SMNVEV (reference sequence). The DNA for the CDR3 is TGTGCCAGCACCCCATTCGGGAGGCTGTACACAGATACGCAGTATTTT. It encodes CASTPFGRLYTDTQYF.

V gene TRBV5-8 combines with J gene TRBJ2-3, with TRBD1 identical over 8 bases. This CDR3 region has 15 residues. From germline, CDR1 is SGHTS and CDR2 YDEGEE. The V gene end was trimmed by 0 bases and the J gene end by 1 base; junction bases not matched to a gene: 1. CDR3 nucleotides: TGTGCCAGCAGCTTGGGGGGACAGGGCACAGATACGCAGTATTTT. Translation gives CASSLGGQGTDTQYF.